The rows below give T cell receptor beta chains drawn from one sample of a study of glioma-infiltrating T cells after dendritic cell vaccination. Some clones are missing from TCRdb's copy, which holds only in-frame ones; the method was immunoSEQ multiplex PCR. The data hold over 55,000 clones, with about 76% observed a single time. The input for sequencing was blood, taken before dendritic cell vaccination. The receptors here all came from a human donor with glioblastoma. The CDR3 runs from the conserved cysteine through the conserved F or W. Each record gives: V gene, J gene, clone size, D gene, CDR3 protein, CDR3 DNA. A D gene is named only where the DNA matches it firmly. Some rows have no size entry. The others give once, few or many, or a class for an expanded clone.

TRBV6-1	TRBJ1-3	.	.	CASSEQIGSSGNTIYF	TGTGCCAGCAGTGAACAAATAGGGAGCTCTGGAAACACCATATATTTT
TRBV6-5	TRBJ1-4	.	.	CASSFSGSLNEKLFF	TGTGCCAGCAGTTTCTCCGGGTCGCTAAATGAAAAACTGTTTTTT
TRBV10-3	TRBJ2-5	.	TRBD2	CAISGTSGGKETQYF	TGTGCCATCAGTGGGACTAGCGGGGGGAAAGAGACCCAGTACTTC
TRBV5-1	TRBJ1-1	.	.	CASREQLTRTEAFF	TGCGCCAGCAGAGAGCAGCTCACGAGGACTGAAGCTTTCTTT
TRBV27	TRBJ2-2	.	TRBD1	CASSTRTGGSTGELFF	TGTGCCAGCAGTACGCGGACAGGGGGGTCCACCGGGGAGCTGTTTTTT
TRBV4-1	TRBJ2-2	.	TRBD1	CASLDTKGGWNTGELFF	TGCGCCAGCCTCGATACTAAAGGGGGCTGGAACACCGGGGAGCTGTTTTTT
TRBV10-2	TRBJ2-7	few	TRBD1	CASSGTGTVYEQYF	TGCGCCAGCAGTGGTACCGGGACAGTGTACGAGCAGTACTTC
TRBV7-3	TRBJ1-1	.	.	CASSLNGGEAFF	TGTGCCAGCAGCTTAAACGGTGGTGAAGCTTTCTTT
TRBV5-4	TRBJ2-7	.	TRBD1	CASSLATGVHEQYF	TGTGCCAGCAGCTTAGCTACAGGGGTCCACGAGCAGTACTTC
TRBV5-1	TRBJ1-2	.	.	CASSLERPSYGYTF	TGCGCCAGCAGCTTGGAGCGGCCGTCCTATGGCTACACCTTC
TRBV19	TRBJ1-2	once	TRBD1	CASSLGQDFGYTF	TGTGCCAGTAGTTTGGGACAGGACTTTGGCTACACCTTC
TRBV5-5	TRBJ2-5	.	.	CASSLVYGETQYF	TGTGCCAGCAGCTTGGTATACGGGGAGACCCAGTACTTC
TRBV7-2	TRBJ1-6	few	.	CASTTTGRNSPLHF	TGTGCCAGCACCACGACAGGTCGCAATTCACCCCTCCACTTT
TRBV5-4	TRBJ2-4	.	TRBD2	CASGNSGGLAKNIQYF	TGTGCCAGCGGAAATAGCGGGGGGCTAGCCAAAAACATTCAGTACTTC
TRBV2	TRBJ1-1	.	TRBD1	CASTGTGGRRGAFF	TGTGCCAGTACCGGGACAGGAGGACGCCGGGGAGCTTTCTTT
TRBV9	TRBJ2-3	.	.	CASSLASSTDTQYF	TGTGCCAGCAGCTTAGCTAGCAGCACAGATACGCAGTATTTT
TRBV2	TRBJ2-7	.	.	CASSGWVSPYEQYF	TGTGCCAGCAGTGGTTGGGTTAGCCCCTACGAGCAGTACTTC
TRBV30	TRBJ2-2	.	.	CAWSSSYSNTGELFF	TGTGCCTGGAGTAGTTCGTACTCCAACACCGGGGAGCTGTTTTTT
TRBV28	TRBJ1-3	.	.	CASSASGVLHSGNTIYF	TGTGCCAGCAGTGCATCAGGGGTCCTACACTCTGGAAACACCATATATTTT
TRBV7-9	TRBJ1-1	.	.	CASSGADTEAFF	TGTGCCAGCAGCGGGGCCGACACTGAAGCTTTCTTT
TRBV11-1	TRBJ2-5	.	TRBD1	CASSPDRELQETQYF	TGTGCCAGCAGCCCCGACAGGGAACTCCAAGAGACCCAGTACTTC
TRBV27	TRBJ1-2	.	.	CASSLRGFREYGYTF	TGTGCCAGCAGTTTGAGGGGGTTCCGTGAGTATGGCTACACCTTC
TRBV18	TRBJ1-5	.	TRBD1	CASSPWDRNQPQHF	TGTGCCAGCTCACCTTGGGACAGGAATCAGCCCCAGCATTTT
TRBV7-2	TRBJ1-5	few	TRBD1	CASSLVGTGVNQPQHF	TGTGCCAGCAGCTTAGTCGGGACAGGGGTGAATCAGCCCCAGCATTTT
TRBV19	TRBJ1-1	.	.	CASRNIYSSNTEAFF	TGTGCCAGTAGAAATATATACAGTTCGAACACTGAAGCTTTCTTT
TRBV7-9	TRBJ2-3	few	.	CASSQERVSTDTQYF	TGTGCCAGCAGCCAAGAGCGGGTAAGCACAGATACGCAGTATTTT
TRBV6-4	TRBJ1-1	.	TRBD1	CASSTGRGRNTEAFF	TGTGCCAGCAGTACGGGCAGGGGGCGGAACACTGAAGCTTTCTTT
TRBV5-6	TRBJ1-4	.	.	CASSSVPNEKLFF	TGTGCCAGCAGCTCCGTTCCTAATGAAAAACTGTTTTTT
TRBV7-2	TRBJ2-2	.	TRBD2	CASSKETSGVNTGELFF	TGTGCCAGCAGCAAAGAGACTAGCGGGGTGAACACCGGGGAGCTGTTTTTT
TRBV30	TRBJ1-2	.	.	CAWSSMDSYGYTF	TGTGCCTGGAGTAGCATGGACAGCTATGGCTACACCTTC
TRBV11-2	TRBJ2-5	.	TRBD1	CASSLDRGNQETQYF	TGTGCCAGCAGCTTGGACAGGGGGAACCAAGAGACCCAGTACTTC
TRBV4-1	TRBJ2-5	.	TRBD2	CASSQTGTNQETQYF	TGCGCCAGCAGTCAAACCGGGACTAACCAAGAGACCCAGTACTTC
TRBV25-1	TRBJ1-2	once	.	CASSESTAYTF	TGTGCCAGCAGTGAATCTACCGCTTATACCTTC
TRBV5-1	TRBJ2-2	.	TRBD2	CASSLGSGGYTGELFF	TGCGCCAGCAGCTTGGGGAGCGGGGGTTACACCGGGGAGCTGTTTTTT
TRBV2	TRBJ2-6	.	.	CASSEARSRSGANVLTF	TGTGCCAGCAGTGAAGCGCGGAGCCGTTCTGGGGCCAACGTCCTGACTTTC
TRBV15	TRBJ2-1	.	TRBD2	CATSNPGLASHEQFF	TGTGCCACCAGCAATCCGGGACTAGCATCCCATGAGCAGTTCTTC
TRBV6-6	TRBJ2-2	.	TRBD1	CASSYLDRGTGELFF	TGTGCCAGCAGTTACCTGGACAGGGGAACCGGGGAGCTGTTTTTT
TRBV7-9	TRBJ2-7	.	.	CASSPSRGGAYEQYF	TGTGCCAGCAGCCCTAGTAGGGGGGGGGCCTACGAGCAGTACTTC
TRBV11-2	TRBJ2-7	.	.	CASSPRTESSYEQYF	TGTGCCAGCAGCCCTAGGACAGAGAGCTCCTACGAGCAGTACTTC
TRBV19	TRBJ1-2	.	TRBD1	CASSSSPGQGANTF	TGTGCCAGTAGTTCCTCCCCCGGACAGGGAGCTAACACCTTC
TRBV19	TRBJ2-7	.	.	CASSENRIQTHYEQYF	TGTGCCAGTAGCGAGAACAGGATTCAAACTCACTACGAGCAGTACTTC
TRBV5-1	TRBJ1-2	.	.	CASSPNGVIANYGYTF	TGCGCCAGCAGCCCGAACGGGGTCATAGCTAACTATGGCTACACCTTC
TRBV5-4	TRBJ2-7	once	TRBD1	CASSAQTGHFFYEQYF	TGTGCCAGCAGCGCCCAGACAGGGCATTTTTTCTACGAGCAGTACTTC
TRBV11-2	TRBJ2-1	once	TRBD2	CASSMSGTSGGNEQFF	TGTGCCAGCAGCATGTCCGGGACTAGCGGGGGAAATGAGCAGTTCTTC
TRBV27	TRBJ1-2	.	.	CASSPTTVLSPYTF	TGTGCCAGCAGTCCAACAACCGTCCTCTCACCCTACACCTTC
TRBV6-5	TRBJ1-6	once	TRBD1	CASSYAPGQRYSPLHF	TGTGCCAGCAGTTACGCCCCGGGACAGCGCTATTCACCCCTCCACTTT
TRBV27	TRBJ2-7	many	.	CASSLTDKLRYEQYF	TGTGCCAGCAGTTTGACAGATAAACTTCGATACGAGCAGTACTTC
TRBV6-1	TRBJ1-1	.	.	CASRAPVGVTEAFF	TGTGCCAGCAGGGCCCCGGTAGGGGTAACTGAAGCTTTCTTT
TRBV2	TRBJ1-6	few	.	CASRAGKHVYNSPLHF	TGTGCCAGCAGAGCCGGGAAACACGTTTATAATTCACCCCTCCACTTT
TRBV6-5	TRBJ1-2	.	.	CASSNSFGARGGYTF	TGTGCCAGCAGTAATTCATTCGGTGCCAGGGGCGGCTACACCTTC
TRBV27	TRBJ2-1	.	TRBD2	CASSFGSGGASEQFF	TGTGCCAGCAGTTTCGGAAGCGGGGGGGCGAGTGAGCAGTTCTTC
TRBV7-2	TRBJ2-7	.	.	CASSLEGGSYEQYF	TGTGCCAGCAGCTTAGAAGGCGGTTCCTACGAGCAGTACTTC
TRBV5-6	TRBJ1-2	.	.	CASTLDSNPYGYTF	TGTGCCAGCACCCTCGACAGTAACCCTTATGGCTACACCTTC
TRBV6-4	TRBJ1-6	few	TRBD1	CASSKLLGQPESSYNSPLHF	TGTGCCAGCAGTAAACTTCTGGGACAGCCAGAGAGCTCCTATAATTCACCCCTCCACTTT
TRBV19	TRBJ2-7	.	.	CASSISPSYEQYF	TGTGCCAGTAGTATCTCCCCCTCCTACGAGCAGTACTTC
TRBV4-1	TRBJ2-2	.	TRBD1	CASSPATGSNTGELFF	TGCGCCAGCAGCCCTGCGACAGGGTCCAACACCGGGGAGCTGTTTTTT
TRBV7-2	TRBJ1-2	.	.	CASSTGPQGDYGYTF	TGTGCCAGCTCCACCGGGCCTCAGGGCGACTATGGCTACACCTTC